This is a list of T cell receptor beta chains from one sample in a study of shared T cell receptors in the human thymus. Repertoires were generated with immunoSEQ multiplex PCR, while TCRdb's copy carries only in-frame clones and drops some. This table holds about 380,000 clones, roughly 94% found once. Sequenced: thymocytes. The receptors here all came from a human donor. Each CDR3 is given with its conserved first and last residue. A D gene is named only where the DNA matches it firmly. Part of the rows lack a size; the others show once, few, many or a class for expanded clones.

clone_size	v_call	j_call	d_call	cdr3_nt	cdr3_aa
.	TRBV30	TRBJ1-5	.	TGTGCCTGGAGTTTGGCCTTTCTTTGGAGCGGGTCCCAGCATTTT	CAWSLAFLWSGSQHF
.	TRBV10-1	TRBJ2-7	TRBD1	TGCGCCAGCAGTCCTACGGACAGGGGAGGGTACGAGCAGTACTTC	CASSPTDRGGYEQYF
.	TRBV2	TRBJ2-7	.	TGTGCCAGCAGTGAACGGGCGGTTAGCTCCTACGAGCAATACTTC	CASSERAVSSYEQYF
.	TRBV27	TRBJ2-7	.	TGTGCCAGCAGTTATCTTCAGGGCCACGTGGACGAGCAGTACTTC	CASSYLQGHVDEQYF
.	TRBV10-1	TRBJ2-3	TRBD1	TGCGCCAGCAGTGAGTCTAGGGGACAGGGGATCCTCTGGGGCACAGATACGCAGTATTTT	CASSESRGQGILWGTDTQYF
.	TRBV28	TRBJ1-5	.	TGTGCCAGCAGTTTGTGGATTGAGGGGTCACCCAATAGCAATCAGCCCCAGCATTTT	CASSLWIEGSPNSNQPQHF
.	TRBV25-1	TRBJ2-4	.	TGTGCCAGCAGTGAATTGGACAAAAACATTCAGTACTTC	CASSELDKNIQYF
.	TRBV7-9	TRBJ2-7	TRBD1	TGTGCCAGCGAAGAAGGGACAGGGGCCTTCGGCGAGCAGTACTTC	CASEEGTGAFGEQYF
.	TRBV6-7	TRBJ2-2	TRBD1	TGTGCCAGCAGTTACCCCCGGGACAGGGAAGGCACCGGGGAGCTGTTTTTT	CASSYPRDREGTGELFF
.	TRBV19	TRBJ2-6	.	TGTGCCAGTAGCCATGGGGGCTCTGGGGCCAACGTCCTGACTTTC	CASSHGGSGANVLTF
.	TRBV4-3	TRBJ2-1	.	TGCGCCAGCAGCCAAGAGCCGTCGGGTGAGCAGTTCTTC	CASSQEPSGEQFF
.	TRBV4-3	TRBJ1-5	.	TGCGCCAGCAGCCAAGAAGGATCAGGTCATAGCAATCAGCCCCAGCATTTT	CASSQEGSGHSNQPQHF
.	TRBV5-8	TRBJ1-5	.	TGTGCCAGCGCGGGGGGGGGCAATCAGCCCCAGCATTTT	CASAGGGNQPQHF
.	TRBV15	TRBJ1-5	.	TGTGCCACCAGCAGATCCAGCCAGCCCCAGCATTTT	CATSRSSQPQHF
.	TRBV11-2	TRBJ2-1	TRBD1	TGTGCCAGCAGCTTAGATGAGGGACAGGGTTGCCATGAGCAGTTCTTC	CASSLDEGQGCHEQFF
.	TRBV5-1	TRBJ1-1	TRBD1	TGCGCCAGCAGCGCGACCGGGACAGGCTGGACTGAAGCTTTCTTT	CASSATGTGWTEAFF
.	TRBV4-2	TRBJ2-4	.	TGTGCCAGCAGCCCACCAGGCAGGGATGGAGCCAAAAACATTCAGTACTTC	CASSPPGRDGAKNIQYF
.	TRBV10-1	TRBJ1-3	.	TGCGCCAGCAGTGAGAGGGGACCCACCTGGTGGGGCACCATATATTTT	CASSERGPTWWGTIYF
once	TRBV21-1	TRBJ1-2	.	TGTGCCAGCAGCTTTCGGACAGGGGCTAATGGCTACACCTTC	CASSFRTGANGYTF
.	TRBV5-1	TRBJ2-3	.	TGCGCCAGCAGCCAGATATTCACAGATACGCAGTATTTT	CASSQIFTDTQYF
.	TRBV6-5	TRBJ1-2	TRBD1	TGTGCCAGCAGACCCAGACAGGGTTTATGGTATGGCTACACCTTC	CASRPRQGLWYGYTF
.	TRBV28	TRBJ1-1	.	TGTGCCAGCAGTGATTTCTACAGGGACACTGAAGCTTTCTTT	CASSDFYRDTEAFF
.	TRBV7-8	TRBJ2-5	TRBD1	TGTGCCAGCAGCGCCCTACACTTCAGGGGGCAGCACCCGAGTTCCCAAGAGACCCAGTACTTC	CASSALHFRGQHPSSQETQYF
.	TRBV11-2	TRBJ1-1	.	TGTGCCAGCAGCTTAACGGCGGGACAGAACACTGAAGCTTTCTTT	CASSLTAGQNTEAFF
.	TRBV16	TRBJ1-1	.	TGTGCCAGCAGCCAATGTGGGGTACAGGTCTACACTGAAGCTTTCTTT	CASSQCGVQVYTEAFF
.	TRBV11-3	TRBJ1-4	TRBD1	TGTGCCAGCAGCGCAGGGGGGGCTTGGGAAAAACTGTTTTTT	CASSAGGAWEKLFF
.	TRBV6-5	TRBJ1-1	.	TGTGCCAGCAGTTACTCGATCGGGGGAGGAAAGGCTTTCTTT	CASSYSIGGGKAFF